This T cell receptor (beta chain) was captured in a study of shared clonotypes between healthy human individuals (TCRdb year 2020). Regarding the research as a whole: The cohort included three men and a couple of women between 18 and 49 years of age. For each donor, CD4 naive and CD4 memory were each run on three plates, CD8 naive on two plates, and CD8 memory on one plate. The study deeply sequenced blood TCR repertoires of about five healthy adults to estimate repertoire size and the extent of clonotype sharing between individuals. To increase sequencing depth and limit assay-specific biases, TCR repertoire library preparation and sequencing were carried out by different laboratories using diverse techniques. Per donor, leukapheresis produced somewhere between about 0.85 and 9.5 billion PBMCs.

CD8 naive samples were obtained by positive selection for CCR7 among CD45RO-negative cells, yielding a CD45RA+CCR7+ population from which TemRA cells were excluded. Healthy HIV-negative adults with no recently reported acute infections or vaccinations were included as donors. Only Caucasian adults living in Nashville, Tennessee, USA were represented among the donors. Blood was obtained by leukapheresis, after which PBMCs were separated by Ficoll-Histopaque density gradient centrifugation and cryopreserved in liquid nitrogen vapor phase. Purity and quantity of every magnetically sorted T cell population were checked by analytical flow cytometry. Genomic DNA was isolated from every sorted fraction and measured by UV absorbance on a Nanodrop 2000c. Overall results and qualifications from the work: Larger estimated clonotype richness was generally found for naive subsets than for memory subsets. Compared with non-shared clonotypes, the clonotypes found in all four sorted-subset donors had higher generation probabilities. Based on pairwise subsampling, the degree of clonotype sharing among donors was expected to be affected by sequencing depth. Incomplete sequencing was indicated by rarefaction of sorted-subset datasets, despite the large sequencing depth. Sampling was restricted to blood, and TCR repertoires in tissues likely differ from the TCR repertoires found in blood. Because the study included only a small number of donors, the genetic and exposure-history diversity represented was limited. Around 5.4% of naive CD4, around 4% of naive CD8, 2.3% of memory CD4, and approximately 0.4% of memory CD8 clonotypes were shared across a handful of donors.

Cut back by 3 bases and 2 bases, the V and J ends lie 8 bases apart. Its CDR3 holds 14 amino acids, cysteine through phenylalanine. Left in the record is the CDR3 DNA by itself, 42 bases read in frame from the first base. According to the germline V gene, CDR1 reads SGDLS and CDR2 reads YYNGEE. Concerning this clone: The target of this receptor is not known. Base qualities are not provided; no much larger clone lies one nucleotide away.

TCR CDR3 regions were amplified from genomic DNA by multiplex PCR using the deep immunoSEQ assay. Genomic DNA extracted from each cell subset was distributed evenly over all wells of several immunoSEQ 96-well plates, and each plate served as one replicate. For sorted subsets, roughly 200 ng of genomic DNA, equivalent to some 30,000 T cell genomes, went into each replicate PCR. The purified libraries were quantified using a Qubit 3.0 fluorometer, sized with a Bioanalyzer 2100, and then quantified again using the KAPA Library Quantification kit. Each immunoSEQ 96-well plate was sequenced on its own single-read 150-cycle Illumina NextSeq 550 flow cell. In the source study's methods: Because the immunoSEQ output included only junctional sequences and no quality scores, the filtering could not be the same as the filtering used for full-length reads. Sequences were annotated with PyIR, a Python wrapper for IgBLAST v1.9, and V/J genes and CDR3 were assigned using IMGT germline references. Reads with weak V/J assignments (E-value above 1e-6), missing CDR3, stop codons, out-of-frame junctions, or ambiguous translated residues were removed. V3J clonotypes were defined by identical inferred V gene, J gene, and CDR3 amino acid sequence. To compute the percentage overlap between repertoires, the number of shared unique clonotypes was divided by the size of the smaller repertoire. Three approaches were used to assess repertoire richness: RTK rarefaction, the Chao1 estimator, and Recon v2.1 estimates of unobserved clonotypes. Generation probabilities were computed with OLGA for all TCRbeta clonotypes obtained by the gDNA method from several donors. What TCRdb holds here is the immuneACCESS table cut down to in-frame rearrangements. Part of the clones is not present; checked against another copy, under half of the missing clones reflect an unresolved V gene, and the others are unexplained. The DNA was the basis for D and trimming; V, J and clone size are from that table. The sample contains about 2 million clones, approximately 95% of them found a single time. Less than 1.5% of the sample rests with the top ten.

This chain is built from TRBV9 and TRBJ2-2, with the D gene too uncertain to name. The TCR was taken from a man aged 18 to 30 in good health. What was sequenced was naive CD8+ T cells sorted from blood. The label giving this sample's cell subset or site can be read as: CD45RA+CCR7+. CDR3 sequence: CASSGDTNTGELFF. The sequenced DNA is TGTGCCAGCAGCGGAGACACCAACACCGGGGAGCTGTTTTTT.